The clone carrying this T cell receptor (beta chain) is termed medium-sized. Its matching antigen is unknown. The authors obtained over 180 million TCR-beta sequences from 15-18 subjects per sequencing run. TCRdb ran MiXCR on the 5' RACE reads and lists one entry per CDR3 protein. The sample lists fewer than 45,000 distinct CDR3 sequences; about 7% were seen once. The data belong to a study of neurological immune-mediated disorders. Findings of the study overall: Among expanded clones, no CDR3 amino acid sequences were shared across subjects, a pattern suggesting private repertoires in all groups. Multiple sclerosis, the disease with the least TCR clonal expansion, fell below healthy controls, whereas HTLV-1-associated myelopathy showed the most.

For the unsorted libraries, 2 million PBMCs stored at -80 C served as input. Sequenced: PBMCs. This receptor was obtained from a woman in her 40s in good health.

The CDR3 region has the DNA TGTGCCACCAGTGGGGTCTACAATGAGCAGTTCTTC. Residues: CATSGVYNEQFF. J is TRBJ2-1 and V is TRBV24-1; D unresolved. The CDR3 extends over 12 amino acids. CDR1 KGHDR and CDR2 SFDVKD come from the germline V gene. V was pared by 5 bases and J by 3 bases, with 4 bases between.